This T cell receptor (beta chain) originates from a study of T cell responses to AZD1222 COVID-19 vaccine (dated by TCRdb to the early 2020s). Regarding the complete study: A total of about 230 trial participants underwent TCR sequencing, of whom about 210 received two doses of AZD1222 and some 26 received two doses of the MenACWY control vaccine. Enrollment into the trials was organized by age into subgroups of 18-55, 56-69 and 70-plus years, and those subgroups contained about 160, 30 and 59 TCR-sequenced participants, respectively.

A note on this clone: It has no known antigen specificity. It has no much larger one-base neighbor in the sample; base qualities were not kept.

The V end gives up 1 base and the J end 1 base, leaving 2 bases in the junction not matched to a gene. The germline V gene sets CDR1 to SGHTA and CDR2 to FQGNSA. Taken from cysteine to phenylalanine, the CDR3 has 16 residues. Only the CDR3 part of the read is kept: 48 bases, read in frame from the first base. The CDR3 regions of human TCRbeta chains were subjected to immunosequencing. As for how the authors treated the data: TCRs in the repertoires were compared against a reference library of SARS-CoV-2-specific TCRs that had been generated with the MIRA antigen-specificity platform. Breadth was defined as the fraction of unique TCRs that were SARS-CoV-2-associated, and depth was defined as the fraction of total T cells that were SARS-CoV-2-associated. Using the MIRA data, each spike-specific TCR was mapped to the spike region that the TCR reacts to and placed in a CD4 or CD8 class. Log10-transformed breadth and depth values were compared by one-way ANOVA with Sidak's multiple comparisons tests. TCRdb obtained this table from immuneACCESS and retained in-frame rearrangements with V and J assigned. These tables miss some clones; where compared with another copy, unresolved V genes account for less than half of the shortfall, and the remainder is unexplained. D and trimming were read from the DNA, whereas the V and J calls and clone size are those reported in that table. The sample contains some 180,000 clones, roughly 91% of them found a single time. The top ten clones comprise around 0.93% of the sample.

The time point label corresponds to: about 28 days (+/-7) after the second vaccine dose. The label giving this sample's treatment or condition can be read as: meningococcal conjugate vaccine given as trial control. Vaccinee samples came from UK trials COV001 and COV002, including a single-blind randomized controlled phase 2/3 trial of AZD1222 (ChAdOx1 nCoV-19) in healthy adults. Trial participant PBMC samples were collected at day 0 and day 28 after the second dose for TCRbeta chain sequencing. What the authors observed across the whole study: Participants were mostly white British, with more females than males. The authors suggested clonal diversity may have been underestimated. A significant rise in spike-specific TCR breadth and depth was observed after two AZD1222 doses relative to day 0 and relative to MenACWY recipients. Vaccine-associated CD4 TCRs spanned the whole spike protein, with dominant responses in regions 160-218 and 743-854. Because no day 14 peak-response samples were available, the repertoires could be characterized only after the peak T cell response. Nearly half of unique spike-specific TCRs reportedly recognized epitopes outside regions mutated in the B.1.351 and B.1.1.7 variants. The 56-69-year group was small, and its depth increase did not reach significance, likely because of low power. Conclusions about previously exposed vaccinees were limited because only six AZD1222 recipients were SARS-CoV-2 seropositive at baseline.

The rearrangement combines TRBV7-2 with TRBJ2-3; the central 10 bases match TRBD2. The sequences come from peripheral blood, collected 28 days after the second dose of the MenACWY control vaccine. The sequence was obtained from an adult who received the MenACWY meningococcal vaccine as a control. At the DNA level, the sequence is TGTGCCAGCAGCTTAGGTCTAGCGGGGGGCACAGATACGCAGTATTTT. Translated, this is CASSLGLAGGTDTQYF.